The T cell receptor (beta chain) described here comes from a study of shared clonotypes between healthy human individuals. Study results and limitations: Relative to clonotypes present in all four donors, those not shared had lower generation probabilities. Several donors held about 4.5% of naive CD4 clonotypes in common.

Germline CDR1 SGDLS, CDR2 YYNGEE. V was cut by 4 bases and J by 6 bases, with 16 bases left in between. The CDR3 is made up of 15 amino acids. Regarding this clone: Antigen unknown.

TCRdb's copy holds only in-frame clones and misses some; the assay was immunoSEQ multiplex PCR. The sample includes more than 2 million clones, under 97% of them seen just once. This clonotype was obtained from a man aged 18-30 years in good health. This sequence joins TRBV9 and TRBJ1-4; D remains unclear. The source material was naive CD4+ T cells sorted from blood. Subset given: CD45RA+ positively selected. The CDR3 region has the DNA TGTGCCAGCAGCTTATCAGTAGCCCCCCATGAAAAACTGTTTTTT. Translated, it gives CASSLSVAPHEKLFF.